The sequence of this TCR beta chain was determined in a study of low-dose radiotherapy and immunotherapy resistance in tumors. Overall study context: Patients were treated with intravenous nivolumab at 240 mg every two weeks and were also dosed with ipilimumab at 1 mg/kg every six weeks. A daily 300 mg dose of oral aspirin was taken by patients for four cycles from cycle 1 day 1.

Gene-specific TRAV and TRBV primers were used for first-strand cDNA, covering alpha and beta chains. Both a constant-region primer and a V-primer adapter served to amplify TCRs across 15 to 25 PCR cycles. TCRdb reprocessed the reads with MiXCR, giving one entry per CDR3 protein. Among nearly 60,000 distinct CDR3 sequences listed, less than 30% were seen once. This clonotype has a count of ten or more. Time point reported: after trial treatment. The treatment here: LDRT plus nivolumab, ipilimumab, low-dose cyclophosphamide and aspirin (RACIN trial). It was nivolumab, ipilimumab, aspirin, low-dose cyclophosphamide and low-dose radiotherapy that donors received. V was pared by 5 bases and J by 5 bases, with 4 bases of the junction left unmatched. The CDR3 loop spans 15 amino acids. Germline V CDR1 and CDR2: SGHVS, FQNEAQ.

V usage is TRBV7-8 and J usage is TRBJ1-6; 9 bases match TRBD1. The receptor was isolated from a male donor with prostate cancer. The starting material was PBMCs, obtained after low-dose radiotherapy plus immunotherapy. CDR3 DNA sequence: TGTGCCAGCAGCATCCGGACAGGGGATAATTCACCCCTCCACTTT. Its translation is CASSIRTGDNSPLHF.